These 21 T cell receptor beta chains originate from one sample sequenced in a study of blood T cell repertoires in COVID-19. Produced via immunoSEQ multiplex PCR; TCRdb's table is partial and in-frame only. The table has tens of thousands of clones, around nine tenths seen once; the top ten hold roughly 6.7%. Sequenced material: peripheral blood. The receptors originated from a human donor with active COVID-19. The donor label of this sample is uncertain.

The chain joins TRBV3-1 (or the pseudogene TRBV3-2) to TRBJ1-2; D remains ambiguous. This CDR3 has 13 amino acids. Deletions cut 0 bases from V and 5 bases from J, with 7 bases between. Germline assignment: CDR1 LGHDT and CDR2 YNNKEL (reference sequence). The CDR3 loop is CASSQELRYGYTF. The CDR3 DNA reads TGTGCCAGCAGCCAAGAATTGAGGTATGGCTACACCTTC.

This clone was recorded only once. The V gene is TRBV9, the J gene TRBJ1-1; D unresolved. Germline V CDR1 and CDR2: SGDLS, YYNGEE. The CDR3 runs to 14 residues. V lost 0 bases to trimming and J lost 1 base, with 7 bases between them. CDR3 coding DNA: TGTGCCAGCAGCGTAGCGACATCGAACACTGAAGCTTTCTTT. The encoded protein is CASSVATSNTEAFF.

The chain is built from TRBV5-1 and TRBJ2-3; TRBD1 might be the D (6 bases). The V and J ends lost 4 bases and 4 bases respectively, with 22 bases between them. Germline V CDR1 and CDR2: SGHRS, YFSETQ. This CDR3 contains 17 residues. The CDR3 DNA sequence: TGCGCCAGCAGCGACAAGACAGGCCCGTCTATGGCAGATACGCAGTATTTT. It translates to CASSDKTGPSMADTQYF.

The rearrangement links TRBV6-2 or TRBV6-3 to TRBJ2-5; possible D gene TRBD1, 6 bases. The CDR3 loop spans 12 amino acids. Looked up from germline, CDR1 is MNHEY and CDR2 is SVGEGT. V lost 3 bases and J 6 bases, leaving 8 bases between the germline ends. This CDR3 reads CASSYWGQTQYF. In DNA, the CDR3 is TGTGCCAGCAGTTATTGGGGGCAGACCCAGTACTTC.

V usage is TRBV6-5 and J usage is TRBJ2-5; 9 bases match TRBD2. The V segment lost 4 bases and the J segment 6 bases; nucleotides outside the gene matches: 12. Germline V CDR1 and CDR2: MNHEY, SVGAGI. The CDR3 is 16 amino acids. Here the CDR3 reads CASSSGTSSFLKTQYF. DNA of the CDR3: TGTGCCAGCAGTTCCGGGACTAGCTCGTTCCTAAAGACCCAGTACTTC.

V usage is TRBV29-1 and J usage is TRBJ2-3; 9 nucleotides agree with TRBD1. CDR1 is SQVTM, CDR2 ANQGSEA, per germline. This CDR3 region has 12 residues. V lost 7 bases and J lost 1; bases outside the gene matches: 0. CDR3 nucleotides: TGCAGCGGGGACAGGGGCACAGATACGCAGTATTTT. The encoded protein is CSGDRGTDTQYF.

The chain employs TRBV24-1 and TRBJ1-1; tentative D call: TRBD1 (6 bases). This CDR3 is built from 11 residues. V lost 5 bases and J 11 bases, leaving 11 bases between the germline ends. Germline V gene data show CDR1 as KGHDR and CDR2 as SFDVKD. DNA of the CDR3: TGTGCCACCAGTGCCCAGGGGACGGCTTTCTTT. This translates into CATSAQGTAFF.

The J gene is TRBJ1-1, the V gene TRBV5-1, with 7 bases fitting TRBD1. Germline V gene lookup returns CDR1 SGHRS and CDR2 YFSETQ. This CDR3 spans 15 amino acids. V shed 0 bases, J shed 5 bases, and the junction held 7 bases outside the gene matches. CDR3 region: CASSLGPTGRTEAFF. The CDR3 nucleotides are TGCGCCAGCAGCTTGGGACCGACAGGGCGGACTGAAGCTTTCTTT. The whole variable domain, remainder taken from reference TRBV5-1 and TRBJ1-1, is KAGVTQTPRYLIKTRGQQVTLSCSPISGHRSVSWYQQTPGQGLQFLFEYFSETQRNKGNFPGRFSGRQFSNSRSEMNVSTLELGDSALYLCASSLGPTGRTEAFFGQGTRLTVV.

V and J are TRBV6-1 and TRBJ1-1; a weak D match, TRBD1 (5 bases). The germline V gene has CDR1 MNHNS and CDR2 SASEGT. Deletions cut 0 bases from V and 3 bases from J, with 8 bases between. The CDR3 consists of 14 residues. CDR3 coding DNA: TGTGCCAGCAGTGAAGCTGGGGGGGACACTGAAGCTTTCTTT. It yields the protein CASSEAGGDTEAFF.

The chain uses TRBV7-9 and TRBJ1-4, with D possibly being TRBD1 (6 bases). CDR3 length: 16 amino acids. V was pared by 5 bases and J by 7 bases, with 20 bases between. From germline, CDR1 is SEHNR and CDR2 FQNEAQ (reference sequence). For the CDR3, the DNA is TGTGCCAGCAGCCCACTACAGGGACGAGGAAGTGAAAAACTGTTTTTT. Its protein product is CASSPLQGRGSEKLFF.

This chain connects TRBV6-5 to TRBJ2-1; D perhaps matches TRBD1 (6 bases). The CDR3 spans 14 residues. V dropped 8 bases and J dropped 4 bases, with 15 bases sitting between them. Germline values: CDR1 MNHEY, CDR2 SVGAGI. Here the CDR3 DNA reads TGTGCCAGCCGAACGGGACAAGGTTACAATGAGCAGTTCTTC. As protein: CASRTGQGYNEQFF.

The V gene is TRBV27, the J gene TRBJ1-5; D perhaps matches TRBD1 (6 bases). Germline values: CDR1 MNHEY, CDR2 SMNVEV (reference sequence). Trimming left V 8 bases short and J 4 bases short, with 18 bases between. This CDR3 spans 15 amino acids. The CDR3 here is CASGQTASGNQPQHF. The CDR3 DNA is TGTGCCAGCGGACAGACAGCTTCTGGAAATCAGCCCCAGCATTTT.

The CDR3 nucleotides read TGTGCCAGCAGTGAACAGGGGGCGACTGGCACAGATACGCAGTATTTT. Protein product: CASSEQGATGTDTQYF. The chain carries TRBV2 and TRBJ2-3, with 8 positions matching TRBD1. Germline values: CDR1 SNHLY, CDR2 FYNNEI. The trim removed 2 bases at V and 1 base at J, leaving 5 bases unmatched. CDR3 length: 16 residues.

The chain is built from TRBV3-1 (or the pseudogene TRBV3-2) and TRBJ2-7; 12 bases match TRBD2. The V and J ends lost 4 bases and 3 bases, in that order; junction bases with no gene match: 7. The CDR3 has 16 residues. Germline CDR1 reads LGHDT; CDR2 reads YNNKEL (reference sequence). CDR3 sequence (DNA): TGTGCCAGCAGCCGGTACCCTAGCGGGGGGGGCTACGAGCAGTACTTC. Translation: CASSRYPSGGGYEQYF.

This chain links TRBV5-5 with TRBJ2-7; D is possibly TRBD1 (6 bases). This CDR3 comprises 14 residues. Deletions cut 2 bases from V and 3 bases from J, with 12 bases between. Germline values: CDR1 SGHKS, CDR2 YYEKEE (reference sequence). Written as DNA, the CDR3 is TGTGCCAGCAGCTTTGGACAGCGCTACTACGAGCAGTACTTC. This codes for CASSFGQRYYEQYF. Complete variable domain (other parts from reference TRBV5-5 and TRBJ2-7): DAGVTQSPTHLIKTRGQQVTLRCSPISGHKSVSWYQQVLGQGPQFIFQYYEKEERGRGNFPDRFSARQFPNYSSELNVNALLLGDSALYLCASSFGQRYYEQYFGPGTRLTVT.

This clone was observed once. The V call is TRBV6-1, the J call TRBJ2-1; possibly TRBD2 for D (6 bases). Germline-derived CDR1 and CDR2 are MNHNS and SASEGT. The CDR3 is made up of 15 amino acids. The V end lost 3 bases, the J end lost 3 bases, and 12 bases lay between the germline ends. The CDR3 DNA reads as TGTGCCAGCAGTGAGGGCGGGGCAAGCTACAATGAGCAGTTCTTC. It yields the protein CASSEGGASYNEQFF.

V usage is TRBV7-8 and J usage is TRBJ2-7, with a possible D match to TRBD2 (7 bases). The CDR3 runs 17 residues. Germline CDR1 is SGHVS and CDR2 is FQNEAQ. The V gene lost 1 base and the J gene lost 0 bases, with 16 bases spanning the gap. CDR3 bases: TGTGCCAGCAGCTTAGGGTTTGGGGGGGCCAGCTCCTACGAGCAGTACTTC. Amino acids: CASSLGFGGASSYEQYF.

This clone has just one count. The rearrangement uses TRBV16 and TRBJ2-1; 12 bases are shared with TRBD2. The V segment lost 2 bases and the J segment 9 bases; nucleotides outside the gene matches: 8. CDR1 and CDR2 (germline): KGHSY, FQNENV. There are 16 residues in the CDR3. The CDR3 sequence: CASSQDGTSGLGEQFF. The CDR3 region has the DNA TGTGCCAGCAGCCAAGATGGGACTAGCGGGCTCGGTGAGCAGTTCTTC.

The chain uses TRBV7-2 and TRBJ1-2, with 10 positions matching TRBD1. The CDR3 sequence is 14 residues long. Germline V gene data show CDR1 as SGHTA and CDR2 as FQGNSA. V lost 5 bases and J lost 5; bases outside the gene matches: 5. In nucleotides, the CDR3 is TGTGCCAGCAGCCCTGACAGGGGGCAATATGGCTACACCTTC. As protein: CASSPDRGQYGYTF.

The chain combines TRBV6-2 or TRBV6-3 with TRBJ1-5; maybe TRBD1 (6 bases). The CDR3 is 15 amino acids. Trimming removed 0 bases from V and 1 base from J, with 7 bases in between. Germline CDR1 and CDR2: MNHEY and SVGEGT. In DNA form, the CDR3 reads TGTGCCAGCAGTTACTCCGGACAGAGCAATCAGCCCCAGCATTTT. Protein product: CASSYSGQSNQPQHF.

This clone was found a few times. The J gene is TRBJ2-7, the V gene TRBV4-3; no clear D gene. CDR1 is LGHNA and CDR2 is YSLEER in the germline V gene. Trimming took 0 bases from V and 0 from J, leaving 3 bases between them. The CDR3 extends over 13 amino acids. The CDR3 coding sequence is TGCGCCAGCAGCCAAGATATCTCCTACGAGCAGTACTTC. As protein: CASSQDISYEQYF.